Below, 14 T cell receptor beta chains from the same sample are listed, as sequenced in a study of blood T cell repertoires in COVID-19. TCRdb's table, derived via immunoSEQ multiplex PCR, lists solely in-frame clones and lacks some. Of about 230,000 clones listed, around 83% are singletons. Sequencing input: peripheral blood. Source of these receptors: a middle-aged man who had recovered from COVID-19.

This chain uses TRBV27 with TRBJ1-2, with a tentative D call TRBD1 (5 bases). This CDR3 has 14 amino acids. CDR1 MNHEY and CDR2 SMNVEV come from the germline V gene (reference sequence). Trimming left V 0 bases short and J 5 bases short, with 10 bases between. CDR3 residues: CASSLSGQPYGYTF. The CDR3 DNA is TGTGCCAGCAGTTTATCCGGACAACCTTATGGCTACACCTTC.

This chain uses TRBV19 with TRBJ2-7; D call uncertain. Trimming stripped 0 bases from V and 1 base from J, with 10 bases between. Germline CDR1 LNHDA, CDR2 SQIVND (reference sequence). The CDR3 has 15 amino acids. CDR3 DNA: TGTGCCAGTAGTATAGATCCGGCGAGGTCCTACGAGCAGTACTTC. It encodes CASSIDPARSYEQYF.

V gene TRBV29-1 combines with J gene TRBJ2-1, with D possibly matching TRBD1 (5 bases). The germline V gene has CDR1 SQVTM and CDR2 ANQGSEA. There are 11 residues in the CDR3. Trimming cost V 8 bases and J 6 bases, with 11 bases left between them. The CDR3 nucleotides read TGCAGCTCACAGGACCTCAATGAGCAGTTCTTC. Residues: CSSQDLNEQFF.

The chain couples TRBV19 to TRBJ2-5; D possibly corresponds to TRBD1 (5 bases). The CDR3 runs to 14 residues. Trimming stripped 4 bases from V and 1 base from J, with 10 bases between. The germline V gene has CDR1 LNHDA and CDR2 SQIVND (reference sequence). CDR3 sequence: CASSKDIIQETQYF. The DNA of the CDR3 is TGTGCCAGTAGTAAGGACATTATCCAAGAGACCCAGTACTTC.

V usage is TRBV12-5 and J usage is TRBJ2-1; no clear D. The CDR3 runs to 13 residues. The V and J ends lost 1 base and 9 bases respectively, with 10 bases between them. CDR1 is LGHNT and CDR2 is FRNRAP in the germline V gene. In DNA form, the CDR3 reads TGTGCTAGTGGTTTGGACCTAGTAGGTGAGCAGTTCTTC. As protein: CASGLDLVGEQFF.

This chain connects TRBV5-6 to TRBJ1-2, with TRBD1 matching 7 bases. The CDR3 spans 14 residues. CDR1 and CDR2 from the germline V gene are SGHDT and YYEEEE. Trimming at V came to 2 bases and at J to 5 bases, leaving 6 bases not matched to a gene. The CDR3 here is CASSLGPQGYGYTF. CDR3 coding DNA: TGTGCCAGCAGCTTAGGTCCACAGGGGTATGGCTACACCTTC.

This chain joins TRBV10-2 and TRBJ2-3, with D possibly matching TRBD1 (6 bases). The CDR3 spans 17 residues. The germline CDR1 and CDR2 sequences are WSHSY and SAAADI. V gave up 6 bases and J gave up 4 bases, with 23 bases separating them. CDR3 sequence: CASRDSTGMFNADTQYF. CDR3 DNA sequence: TGCGCCAGCAGAGACAGTACAGGGATGTTCAACGCAGATACGCAGTATTTT.

This clone was seen a few times. DNA for the CDR3: TGTGCCAGCAGTGAATGGGCAGGGGGCGGCAATGAGCAGTTCTTC. Translation: CASSEWAGGGNEQFF. J is TRBJ2-1 and V is TRBV6-1, with 8 bases aligning to TRBD1. Per germline, CDR1 MNHNS and CDR2 SASEGT. The CDR3 loop spans 15 amino acids. The ends lost 2 bases at V and 6 bases at J; junction bases unmatched: 6.

This chain connects TRBV18 to TRBJ2-7, with TRBD1 identical over 8 bases. Germline V gene lookup returns CDR1 KGHSH and CDR2 LQKENI. The J segment lost 4 bases and the V segment lost 3 bases, leaving 5 bases of the junction unmatched. The CDR3 is made up of 14 amino acids. CDR3: CASSPGQGAYEQYF. In DNA, the CDR3 is TGTGCCAGCTCACCCGGACAGGGTGCTTACGAGCAGTACTTC.

The V call is TRBV10-3, the J call TRBJ2-2, with a tentative D call TRBD2 (6 bases). The V gene lost 7 bases and the J gene lost 3 bases, with 12 bases spanning the gap. Germline V gene sequence: CDR1 ENHRY, CDR2 SYGVKD. CDR3 length: 14 amino acids. DNA of the CDR3: TGTGCCATCATGTCTAGCGATGACACCGGGGAGCTGTTTTTT. This codes for CAIMSSDDTGELFF.

The chain has TRBV19 and TRBJ1-2; possible D gene TRBD1, 5 bases. The CDR3 contains 12 residues. Between the trimmed V and J ends, which lost 7 bases and 3 bases, there was a span of 9 bases. Looked up from germline, CDR1 is LNHDA and CDR2 is SQIVND (reference sequence). CDR3 sequence: CASTDRDYGYTF. The CDR3 bases are TGTGCCAGTACCGACAGAGACTATGGCTACACCTTC.

This chain uses TRBV5-1 with TRBJ2-1; 11 nucleotides line up with TRBD2. Germline lookup yields CDR1 SGHRS and CDR2 YFSETQ. The CDR3 is made up of 15 amino acids. With V trimmed by 4 bases and J by 8 bases, 8 bases remained unmatched. Written as DNA, the CDR3 is TGCGCCAGCAGCCCAATAGCGGGAGGGCCTTATGAGCAGTTCTTC. This sequence encodes CASSPIAGGPYEQFF.

This clone showed up just a few times. CDR3: CASSSTGGGSGNTIYF. CDR3 nucleotides: TGTGCCAGCAGCTCTACGGGGGGCGGCTCTGGAAACACCATATATTTT. The V call is TRBV7-2, the J call TRBJ1-3, with D possibly TRBD1 on 6 matching bases. The CDR3 extends over 16 amino acids. The V gene's germline CDR1 is SGHTA and CDR2 FQGNSA. The germline V and J ends were trimmed by 4 bases and 0 bases, with 13 bases remaining between them.

This clone was found once. This rearrangement joins TRBV21-1 to TRBJ1-4; the table calls TRBD1, which could not be checked here. TRBV21-1 is described as a pseudogene. This CDR3 has 21 residues. CDR3 nucleotide sequence: TGTGCCAGCAGCACCCGCCGTAGTAACACAGGGAATTCGGAAACTAATGAAAAACTGTTTTTT. This translates into CASSTRRSNTGNSETNEKLFF.